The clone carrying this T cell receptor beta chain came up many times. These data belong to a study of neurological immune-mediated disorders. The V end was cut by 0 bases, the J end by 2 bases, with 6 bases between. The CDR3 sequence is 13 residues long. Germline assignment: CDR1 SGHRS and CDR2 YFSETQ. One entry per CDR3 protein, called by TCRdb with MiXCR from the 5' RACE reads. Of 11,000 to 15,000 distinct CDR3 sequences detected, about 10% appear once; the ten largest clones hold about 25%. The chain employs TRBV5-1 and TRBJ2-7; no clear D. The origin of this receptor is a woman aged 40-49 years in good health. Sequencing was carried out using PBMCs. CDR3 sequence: CASSLDSPYEQYF. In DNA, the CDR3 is TGCGCCAGCAGCTTGGACAGCCCCTACGAGCAGTACTTC.